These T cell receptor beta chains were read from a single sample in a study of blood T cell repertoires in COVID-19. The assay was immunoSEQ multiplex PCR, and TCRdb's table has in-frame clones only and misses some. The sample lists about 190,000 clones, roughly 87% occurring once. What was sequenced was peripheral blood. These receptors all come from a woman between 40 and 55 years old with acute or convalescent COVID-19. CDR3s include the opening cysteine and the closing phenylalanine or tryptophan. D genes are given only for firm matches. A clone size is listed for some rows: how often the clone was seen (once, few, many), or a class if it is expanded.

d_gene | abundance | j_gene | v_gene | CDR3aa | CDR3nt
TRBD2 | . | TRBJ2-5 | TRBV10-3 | CAISESTFSGFQETQYF | TGTGCCATCAGTGAGTCGACCTTTAGCGGGTTCCAAGAGACCCAGTACTTC
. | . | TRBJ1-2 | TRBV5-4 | CASSLSWEHGYTF | TGTGCCAGCAGCTTGAGCTGGGAGCATGGCTACACCTTC
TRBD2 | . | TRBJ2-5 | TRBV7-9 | CASTRVGSGRAGQETQYF | TGTGCCAGCACCCGAGTGGGTAGCGGGAGGGCGGGGCAAGAGACCCAGTACTTC
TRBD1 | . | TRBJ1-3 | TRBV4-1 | CASSHKKGAPGNTIYF | TGCGCCAGCAGCCACAAAAAGGGGGCGCCTGGAAACACCATATATTTT
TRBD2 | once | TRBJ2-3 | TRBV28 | CASSSIAGGSDTQYF | TGTGCCAGCAGCTCCATAGCGGGAGGGTCCGATACGCAGTATTTT
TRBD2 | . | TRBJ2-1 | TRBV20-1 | CSARVGDYTFF | TGCAGTGCTAGAGTGGGGGACTATACCTTCTTC
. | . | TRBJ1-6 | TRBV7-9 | CASRSSYNSPLHF | TGTGCCAGCAGGAGCTCCTATAATTCACCCCTCCACTTT
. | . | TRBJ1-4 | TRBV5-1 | CASKIPTSTNEKLFF | TGCGCCAGCAAAATTCCGACTTCAACTAATGAAAAACTGTTTTTT
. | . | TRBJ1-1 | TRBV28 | CASSSSTRMTTEAFF | TGTGCCAGCAGTTCCTCGACACGAATGACAACTGAAGCTTTCTTT
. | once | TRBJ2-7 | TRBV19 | CASRPQGSYEQYF | TGTGCCAGTCGGCCCCAGGGATCTTACGAGCAGTACTTC
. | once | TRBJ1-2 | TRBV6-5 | CASSYLGGYTF | TGTGCCAGCAGTTATCTGGGCGGGTACACCTTC
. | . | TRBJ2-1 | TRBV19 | CASTMGANEQFF | TGTGCCAGTACAATGGGGGCCAATGAGCAGTTCTTC
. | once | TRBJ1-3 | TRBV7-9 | CASTSSDTVFSGNTIYF | TGTGCCAGCACCTCATCCGACACGGTTTTCTCTGGAAACACCATATATTTT
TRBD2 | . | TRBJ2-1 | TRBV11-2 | CASSRGGYNEQFF | TGTGCCAGCAGCCGGGGGGGGTACAATGAGCAGTTCTTC
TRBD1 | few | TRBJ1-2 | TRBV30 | CAWETGTGSYGYTF | TGTGCCTGGGAAACCGGGACAGGGAGCTATGGCTACACCTTC
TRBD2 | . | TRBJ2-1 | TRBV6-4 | CASSDGAGGSDEQFF | TGTGCCAGCAGTGACGGAGCGGGGGGGAGCGATGAGCAGTTCTTC
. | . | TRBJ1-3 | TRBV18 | CASSPDSPGNTIYF | TGTGCCAGCTCACCGGACAGTCCAGGAAACACCATATATTTT
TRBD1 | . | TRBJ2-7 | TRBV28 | CASSPASGTGGTKQYF | TGTGCCAGCAGTCCCGCCTCCGGGACAGGAGGGACGAAGCAGTACTTC
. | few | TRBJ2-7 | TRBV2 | CASSNTGRGSNYEQYF | TGTGCCAGCAGTAACACGGGAAGAGGTTCCAACTACGAGCAGTACTTC
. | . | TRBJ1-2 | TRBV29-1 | CSVESGLYGYTF | TGCAGCGTTGAATCGGGTCTCTATGGCTACACCTTC
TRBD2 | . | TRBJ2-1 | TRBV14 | CASSLLAGPDNEQFF | TGTGCCAGCAGCCTACTAGCGGGGCCCGACAATGAGCAGTTCTTC
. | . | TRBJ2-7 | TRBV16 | CASSQQSYEQYF | TGTGCCAGCAGCCAACAATCCTACGAGCAGTACTTC
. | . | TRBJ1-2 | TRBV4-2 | CASSQDSRPAANYGYTF | TGTGCCAGCAGCCAAGATTCGAGGCCAGCGGCGAACTATGGCTACACCTTC